Each of the 15 T cell receptor beta chains below was sequenced from the same sample in a study of cytomegalovirus exposure and HLA in healthy donors. TCRdb keeps only in-frame clones here, not all; method: immunoSEQ multiplex PCR. The sample includes about 200,000 clones, approximately 82% of them seen just once. The material sequenced was PBMCs. All receptors come from a young woman in good health and CMV-seropositive.

V gene TRBV10-3 combines with J gene TRBJ1-2; 7 bases fit TRBD1. J was trimmed by 4 bases and V by 1 base; bases with no gene match: 9. The germline V gene has CDR1 ENHRY and CDR2 SYGVKD. CDR3 length: 16 residues. As DNA, the CDR3 is TGTGCCATCAGTGAGTTCCCCCCGGGACAGACCTATGGCTACACCTTC. It is translated as CAISEFPPGQTYGYTF.

A single count supports this clone. The chain has TRBV14 and TRBJ1-2, with 9 bases fitting TRBD1. Germline CDR1 and CDR2: SGHDN and FVKESK. This CDR3 has 15 amino acids. V lost 1 base, J lost 4 bases, and 4 bases stayed unmatched. The CDR3 region has the DNA TGTGCCAGCAGCCAAGCAGGGACAGGGATCTATGGCTACACCTTC. Translation gives CASSQAGTGIYGYTF.

The J gene is TRBJ2-3, the V gene TRBV25-1, with TRBD1 matching over 8 bases. J was trimmed by 2 bases and V by 2 bases; bases with no gene match: 6. Germline-derived CDR1 and CDR2 are MGHDK and SYGVNS. This CDR3 region has 16 residues. The CDR3 DNA sequence: TGTGCCAGCAGTGAAAACCGGGACAGGTACACAGATACGCAGTATTTT. This sequence encodes CASSENRDRYTDTQYF.

The V call is TRBV6-5, the J call TRBJ1-2; no definite D call. Trimming removed 2 bases from V and 7 bases from J, with 17 bases in between. Germline loops: CDR1 MNHEY, CDR2 SVGAGI. The CDR3 runs 15 residues. Here the CDR3 DNA reads TGTGCCAGCAGTTACGGAGTGGATAAGGTCGGTGGCTACACCTTC. Translating it yields CASSYGVDKVGGYTF.

This clone occurred a few times. The rearrangement links TRBV6-1 to TRBJ1-5; D may be TRBD1 (5 bases). The CDR3 extends over 19 amino acids. Trimming cost V 1 base and J 0 bases, with 19 bases left between them. Germline CDR1 MNHNS, CDR2 SASEGT. This CDR3 is CASSEEILTGKNSNQPQHF. The CDR3 DNA follows: TGTGCCAGCAGTGAAGAAATCCTAACAGGCAAGAATAGCAATCAGCCCCAGCATTTT.

This rearrangement joins TRBV2 to TRBJ1-1; D uncertain. The CDR3 is made up of 15 amino acids. Germline loops: CDR1 SNHLY, CDR2 FYNNEI. Deletions cut 6 bases from V and 1 base from J, with 15 bases between. The CDR3 is CASRIDHTRNTEAFF. The CDR3, as DNA: TGTGCCAGCAGGATAGACCACACTAGGAACACTGAAGCTTTCTTT.

V and J are TRBV4-2 and TRBJ1-5, with D tentatively TRBD1 (6 bases). The length of the CDR3 is 14 residues. V was shortened by 5 bases and J by 5 bases, with 13 bases between the two germline ends. Germline CDR1 LGHNA, CDR2 YNFKEQ. The CDR3 DNA sequence: TGTGCCAGCAGCGGCGACAGGTCCCATCAGCCCCAGCATTTT. Protein sequence: CASSGDRSHQPQHF.

The chain combines TRBV6-5 with TRBJ2-1; 7 bases fit TRBD1. Germline trimming cut 4 bases from V and 4 bases from J; bases unmatched to any gene: 7. The CDR3 has 15 amino acids. CDR1 MNHEY and CDR2 SVGAGI come from the germline V gene. CDR3 DNA sequence: TGTGCCAGCAGTTCGGGACAGCCAGGGTACAATGAGCAGTTCTTC. This translates into CASSSGQPGYNEQFF.

The chain couples TRBV2 to TRBJ2-1; D uncertain. The CDR3 has 11 amino acids. V shed 2 bases and J shed 15 bases, with 11 bases lying between them. Germline V gives CDR1 SNHLY, CDR2 FYNNEI. CDR3 coding DNA: TGTGCCAGCAGTGAAACAGTGGTGAGGTTCTTC. Translated, it gives CASSETVVRFF.

This rearrangement joins TRBV6-1 to TRBJ1-5; D ambiguous. V shed 5 bases and J shed 15 bases, with 17 bases lying between them. Germline V gene lookup returns CDR1 MNHNS and CDR2 SASEGT. This CDR3 spans 12 amino acids. CDR3 protein: CASSTQTSSRHF. CDR3 sequence (DNA): TGTGCCAGCAGTACTCAAACCTCGAGCCGGCATTTT.

This clone was seen only a few times. The chain uses TRBV5-1 and TRBJ2-2, with D possibly being TRBD1 (5 bases). V shed 0 bases and J shed 4 bases, with 16 bases lying between them. This CDR3 has 17 residues. Per the germline V gene, CDR1 is SGHRS and CDR2 is YFSETQ. The CDR3 protein is CASSLDPAGSATGELFF. The CDR3 DNA follows: TGCGCCAGCAGCTTGGACCCCGCAGGGTCCGCCACCGGGGAGCTGTTTTTT.

The chain uses TRBV19 and TRBJ2-1; 10 nucleotides align to TRBD1. CDR3 length: 17 residues. V was pared by 0 bases and J by 8 bases, with 10 bases of the junction left unmatched. Germline V gene data show CDR1 as LNHDA and CDR2 as SQIVND (reference sequence). CDR3 in amino acids: CASSIDSTGGAWDEQFF. The CDR3 DNA follows: TGTGCCAGTAGTATAGATTCGACAGGGGGCGCTTGGGATGAGCAGTTCTTC.

The chain joins TRBV25-1 to TRBJ2-5; the D gene is possibly TRBD2 (5 bases). Trimming stripped 1 base from V and 5 bases from J, with 17 bases between. The CDR3 length is 16 residues. The germline V gene has CDR1 MGHDK and CDR2 SYGVNS. The CDR3 loop reads CASSEWALGTGETQYF. The CDR3 bases are TGTGCCAGCAGTGAATGGGCGCTAGGCACGGGGGAGACCCAGTACTTC.

This clone was seen a few times. Since no conserved phenylalanine or tryptophan closes the CDR3, a read error is the likely cause. The limits of the CDR3 on the DNA are not certain, so only TCRdb's listed CDR3 is given. The V and J genes are TRBV9 and TRBJ1-1. With termini counted, the CDR3 has 10 amino acids. Germline V gene data show CDR1 as SGDLS and CDR2 as YYNGEE. The CDR3 loop is CASSAPGLRR.

The chain recombines TRBV27 with TRBJ1-3, with D unresolved. CDR1 MNHEY and CDR2 SMNVEV come from the germline V gene (reference sequence). The CDR3 has 15 amino acids. The V end was cut by 5 bases, the J end by 0 bases, with 11 bases between. The CDR3 DNA reads TGTGCCAGCAGTGCCGGAGGAACCTCTGGAAACACCATATATTTT. Translating gives CASSAGGTSGNTIYF.